The rows below give T cell receptor beta chains drawn from one sample of a study of T cell responses to AZD1222 COVID-19 vaccine. Repertoires were generated with immunoSEQ multiplex PCR, while TCRdb's copy carries only in-frame clones and drops some. The sample has around 130,000 clones; around 90% are singletons. Here the sequenced sample was peripheral blood, taken 28 days after the second AZD1222 dose. The receptors derive from an adult who received the AZD1222 COVID-19 vaccine. CDR3s include the opening cysteine and the closing phenylalanine or tryptophan. D genes are given only for firm matches. Clone size appears in some rows only: once, few, many, or a class for an expanded clone.

d_call j_call v_call clone_size cdr3_nt cdr3_aa
. TRBJ1-1 TRBV7-6 . TGTGCCAGCAGCTTAGCGTCGGGCTCGACAACTGAGAAAGCTTTCTTT CASSLASGSTTEKAFF
TRBD2 TRBJ2-5 TRBV10-3 few TGTGCCATCAGTGAGTCGGGAGGGGAGAAACAAGAGACCCAGTACTTC CAISESGGEKQETQYF
TRBD1 TRBJ2-2 TRBV19 . TGTGCCAGTAGCCCGGGGACAGGGGCTCCCGGCCGCACCGGGGAGCTGTTTTTT CASSPGTGAPGRTGELFF
TRBD1 TRBJ1-2 TRBV19 . TGTGCCAGTAGTATAGAAGTACTGGGACAGGGGAACTATGGCTACACCTTC CASSIEVLGQGNYGYTF
TRBD1 TRBJ1-3 TRBV7-3 . TGTGCCAGCAGCTTAGTAGCAGGGGGCACTGGAAACACCATATATTTT CASSLVAGGTGNTIYF
. TRBJ2-5 TRBV10-3 . TGTGCCATCGGCCAGGGGAAGTACCAAGAGACCCAGTACTTC CAIGQGKYQETQYF
. TRBJ2-3 TRBV6-2/TRBV6-3 . TGTGCCAGCAGTTGGACCAGGGGCCGAGATACGCAGTATTTT CASSWTRGRDTQYF
TRBD1 TRBJ1-1 TRBV4-1 few TGCGCCAGCAGCCACGACCCTGGGGACAGGGGAATGAACACTGAAGCTTTCTTT CASSHDPGDRGMNTEAFF
. TRBJ1-1 TRBV27 . TGTGCCAGCAATACAGGGATTAACACTGAAGCTTTCTTT CASNTGINTEAFF
. TRBJ2-2 TRBV5-1 . TGCGCCAGCAGCTTGGCCCCCACCGGGGAGCTGTTTTTT CASSLAPTGELFF
. TRBJ1-2 TRBV27 . TGTGCCAGCAGACCCTCGGGCAGCGACTATGGCTACACCTTC CASRPSGSDYGYTF
. TRBJ2-3 TRBV7-2 once TGTGCCAGCAGCTTAGCTCTGAAGACAGATACGCAGTATTTT CASSLALKTDTQYF
. TRBJ2-1 TRBV7-3 . TGTGCCAGCAGCTTATATAGCAATCATTACAATGAGCAGTTCTTC CASSLYSNHYNEQFF
. TRBJ2-2 TRBV7-2 . TGTGCCAGCAGCCGCGCAGGGATCACCGGGGAGCTGTTTTTT CASSRAGITGELFF
. TRBJ1-6 TRBV3-1/TRBV3-2 . TGTGCCAGCAGCCAAATGGGGACACTTAATAATTCACCCCTCCACTTT CASSQMGTLNNSPLHF
. TRBJ2-7 TRBV7-3 . TGTGCCAGCAGCCTAAGGCCAGATACCTACGAGCAGTACTTC CASSLRPDTYEQYF
. TRBJ2-5 TRBV3-1/TRBV3-2 . TGTGCCAGCAGCGATACAAAAAGGGGGCCTAGCGCCCAGTACTTC CASSDTKRGPSAQYF
TRBD1 TRBJ1-6 TRBV2 . TGTGCCAGCAGTGAACGGCAGGGGGGCAATTCACCCCTCCACTTT CASSERQGGNSPLHF
. TRBJ1-6 TRBV6-5 . TGTGCCAGCAGTTACTCGGGCAGGGAATATTCACCCCTCCACTTT CASSYSGREYSPLHF
. TRBJ2-6 TRBV25-1 . TGTGCCAGCCAGGGGTCTGGGGCCAACGTCCTGACTTTC CASQGSGANVLTF
. TRBJ2-7 TRBV20-1 . TGCAGTGCTAGAGAGTCCAACGAGCAGTACTTC CSARESNEQYF
. TRBJ2-3 TRBV6-5 . TGTGCCAGCAGGCGACAGTTCCTTAGCACAGATACGCAGTATTTT CASRRQFLSTDTQYF
TRBD1 TRBJ1-1 TRBV3-1/TRBV3-2 . TGTGCCAGCAACCCGGGACAGGGCACCACTGAAGCTTTCTTT CASNPGQGTTEAFF
. TRBJ1-2 TRBV28 once TGTGCCAGCAGTTTAGCAGACAGGCACTATGGCTACACCTTC CASSLADRHYGYTF
. TRBJ1-5 TRBV5-8 . TGTGCCAGCAGCTTGGCCCTATCGAATAGCAATCAGCCCCAGCATTTT CASSLALSNSNQPQHF
. TRBJ1-2 TRBV6-2/TRBV6-3 . TGTGCCAGCAGTTACTTCTCAGGGGATGGCTACACCTTC CASSYFSGDGYTF
. TRBJ1-5 TRBV10-3 . TGTGCCATCAGTGTGGACCAAAATCAGCCCCAGCATTTT CAISVDQNQPQHF
. TRBJ1-6 TRBV19 . TGTGCCAGTACCGGACGTCAGTATAATTCACCCCTCCACTTT CASTGRQYNSPLHF
. TRBJ1-6 TRBV5-6 . TGTGCCAGCAGCGACTTTGTCCAGGATTCACCCCTCCACTTT CASSDFVQDSPLHF
. TRBJ1-4 TRBV19 . TGTGCCAGTAGTAGAGGGTTCGCCGAACTGTTTTTT CASSRGFAELFF
TRBD2 TRBJ2-5 TRBV11-2 few TGTGCCAGCAGCGGACTAGCGGGAGGGCCCCAAGAGACCCAGTACTTC CASSGLAGGPQETQYF
TRBD1 TRBJ1-2 TRBV5-1 . TGCGCCAGCAGCTCCTACCAGGGGGAAGGGGGTGGCTACACCTTC CASSSYQGEGGGYTF